This T cell receptor (beta chain) originates from a study of T cell responses to AZD1222 COVID-19 vaccine. Overall study findings and caveats: Elevations in Spike-specific TCR breadth and depth followed administration of two AZD1222 doses. The repertoires were collected only after the peak T cell response. CD4 TCRs covered the whole spike, strongest at regions 160-218 and 743-854.

Profiled with immunoSEQ multiplex PCR; TCRdb holds only in-frame clones, not every one. The sample includes about 100,000 clones, 88% of them seen just once. The germline V gene has CDR1 MNHEY and CDR2 SMNVEV (reference sequence). V was trimmed by 1 base and J by 4 bases, leaving 8 bases between them. CDR3 length: 13 amino acids. Details on this clone: Its antigen remains unknown.

The sample here was peripheral blood, taken on day 0 of AZD1222 vaccination. The V call is TRBV27, the J call TRBJ2-7; D remains ambiguous. This sequence originates from an adult in good health. CDR3 in DNA: TGTGCCAGCAGTTTATTTCGAGGTTACGAGCAGTACTTC. It yields the protein CASSLFRGYEQYF.